This T cell receptor beta chain was obtained from a study of blood T cell repertoires in COVID-19. Study at large: PBMCs, B-cell-depleted T cells, or T cells provided the cDNA or gDNA that made up the material.

Germline CDR1 is SNHLY and CDR2 is FYNNEI. The ends were cut back, 3 bases at V and 6 bases at J, with 11 bases in the middle. This CDR3 region has 13 residues. This clone was observed once. Data came from immunoSEQ multiplex PCR; TCRdb stores just in-frame clones and leaves some out. The sample holds some 80,000 clones, approximately 80% seen once. This chain connects TRBV2 to TRBJ2-5, with D possibly TRBD1 on 5 matching bases. The sequenced material came from peripheral blood. The receptor was derived from a woman between 50 and 59 years old with acute or convalescent COVID-19. The CDR3 coding sequence is TGTGCCAGCAGTGACCAGGGCACGCAGACCCAGTACTTC. Translation gives CASSDQGTQTQYF.